The text below deals with one TCR beta chain. This specimen belongs to a study of Ad26.COV2.S vaccination and SARS-CoV-2 variants. Study background: Ad26.COV2.S arm of COV1001 included the donor. Recipients of Ad26.COV2.S got it intramuscularly, once or twice 56 days apart.

The treatment denotes: around 19 received Ad26.COV2.S at low or high dose, single or two shots; several received placebo; per-sample allocation not given. Each sample was drawn 63 days after the first injection (of vaccine or placebo). Cohort 1b enrolled adults aged 18-55 years in Boston. Trimming cost V 8 bases and J 4 bases; bases outside gene matches: 8. CDR1 is LNHDA, CDR2 SQIVND, per germline (reference sequence). This CDR3 contains 15 residues. Clones were sequenced by immunoSEQ multiplex PCR, and TCRdb holds only the in-frame ones, with some missing. The sample has about 410,000 clones; around nine tenths are singletons.

This TCR derives from a person aged 18 to 65 who received the Ad26.COV2.S COVID-19 vaccine or a placebo. V usage is TRBV19 and J usage is TRBJ1-2, with 12 nucleotides matching TRBD1. Here the sequenced sample was peripheral blood, taken in a trial of Ad26.COV2.S vaccine versus placebo. This CDR3 is CASGTGGASGYGYTF. The CDR3 nucleotides are TGTGCCAGTGGGACAGGGGGCGCTTCTGGCTATGGCTACACCTTC.